The TCR beta chain described here comes from a study of regulatory T cells in long-lasting Graves disease. Looking at the study overall: The study enrolled newly diagnosed Graves' patients on antithyroid drugs under 3 months.

Study-wide findings and caveats: With persistent disease, TRBV28, TRBJ1-2 and TRBJ2-5 were the favored segments.

Time point here: newly diagnosed GD, antithyroid drugs for less than 3 months. Extracted RNA from PBMCs served as the source of the TCR library. Relying on iRepertoire HTBI primers and Arm-PCR of CDR3 regions, the team built TCR beta libraries. MiXCR, run by TCRdb on the multiplex PCR reads, gives a single entry per CDR3 protein. This sample has under 800,000 distinct CDR3 sequences; around 17% occur once, and the top ten carry 15% to 20%. This clonotype was seen many times. Its antigen is currently unknown. Germline V lookup: CDR1 MDHEN, CDR2 SYDVKM. The CDR3 sequence is 14 residues long. Trimming removed 5 bases from V and 4 bases from J, with 13 bases in between. The same data also went into a second study, on T cells in Graves' hyperthyroidism and ophthalmopathy. That source adds: Hyperthyroidism of Graves' type that showed no ophthalmopathy progression within 18 months was stable. Blood shared most expanded thyroid clonotypes above 0.001.

Sequences were derived from peripheral blood mononuclear cells (PBMCs), sampled at new diagnosis, from a patient treated with antithyroid drugs. V and J are TRBV28 and TRBJ2-3; D is perhaps TRBD2 (6 bases). The receptor's source is a woman in her twenties or thirties with Graves disease. The CDR3, as DNA: TGTGCCAGCAGTCCGGTGACTAGACCAGATACGCAGTATTTT. Translating gives CASSPVTRPDTQYF. Filled out from reference TRBV28 and TRBJ2-3, the complete variable domain reads DVKVTQSSRYLVKRTGEKVFLECVQDMDHENMFWYRQDPGLGLRLIYFSYDVKMKEKGDIPEGYSVSREKKERFSLILESASTNQTSMYLCASSPVTRPDTQYFGPGTRLTVL.